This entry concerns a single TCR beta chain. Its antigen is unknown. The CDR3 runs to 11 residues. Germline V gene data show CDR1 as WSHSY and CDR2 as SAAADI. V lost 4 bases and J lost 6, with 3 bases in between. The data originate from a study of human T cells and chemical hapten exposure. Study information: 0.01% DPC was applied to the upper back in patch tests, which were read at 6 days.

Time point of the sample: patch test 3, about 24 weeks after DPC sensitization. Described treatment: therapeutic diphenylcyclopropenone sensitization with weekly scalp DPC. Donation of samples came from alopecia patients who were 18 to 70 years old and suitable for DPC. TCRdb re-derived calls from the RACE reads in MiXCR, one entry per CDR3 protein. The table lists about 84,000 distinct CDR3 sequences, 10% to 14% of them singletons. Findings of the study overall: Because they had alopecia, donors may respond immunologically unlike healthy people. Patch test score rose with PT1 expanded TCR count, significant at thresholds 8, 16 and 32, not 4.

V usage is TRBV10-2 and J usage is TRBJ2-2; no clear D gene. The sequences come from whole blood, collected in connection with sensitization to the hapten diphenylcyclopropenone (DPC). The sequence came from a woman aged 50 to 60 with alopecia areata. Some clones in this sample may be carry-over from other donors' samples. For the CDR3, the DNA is TGCGCCAGCAGTGGAGCCGGGGAGCTGTTTTTT. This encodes CASSGAGELFF.